Listed here are 23 T cell receptor beta chains from one sample, sequenced in a study of CD8+ T cells in alopecia areata. Treatment given: oral pan-JAK inhibitor, 5-10 mg twice daily. RNA extraction was followed by reverse transcription into cDNA, which acted as the sequencing template. The repertoire was sequenced with immunoSEQ multiplex PCR; TCRdb's copy has only in-frame clones and lacks some. The table has some 120,000 clones, around 50% seen once; the top ten hold 12%. The sample consisted of CD8+ T cells sorted from blood, taken at week 24, from a patient treated with tofacitinib. These receptors all come from a human donor with alopecia areata.

This clone was detected a few times. The chain employs TRBV7-9 and TRBJ2-1; D is unclear. The CDR3 runs to 15 residues. V lost 1 base and J 2 bases, leaving 9 bases between the germline ends. Germline lookup yields CDR1 SEHNR and CDR2 FQNEAQ (reference sequence). CDR3 coding DNA: TGTGCCAGCAGCTTAGAGGCTATTGCCTACAATGAGCAGTTCTTC. It codes for CASSLEAIAYNEQFF.

Only one count was recorded for this clone. The V and J genes are TRBV9 and TRBJ2-7; no firm D call. Trimming took off 4 bases at V and 3 bases at J, with 11 bases between the two ends. The germline CDR1 and CDR2 sequences are SGDLS and YYNGEE. CDR3 length equals 13 residues. Here the CDR3 reads CASSSRARYEQYF. As DNA, the CDR3 is TGTGCCAGCAGCTCCCGGGCCCGCTACGAGCAGTACTTC.

The V gene is TRBV5-6, the J gene TRBJ2-5; D gene unclear. Germline V gene sequence: CDR1 SGHDT, CDR2 YYEEEE. Trimming took off 0 bases at V and 0 bases at J, with 3 bases between the two ends. The CDR3 covers 13 residues. DNA of the CDR3: TGTGCCAGCAGCTTGGGAGACCAAGAGACCCAGTACTTC. It encodes CASSLGDQETQYF.

This chain joins TRBV7-9 and TRBJ1-1; D is perhaps TRBD1 (6 bases). V was pared by 8 bases and J by 7 bases, with 14 bases between. CDR3 length: 12 amino acids. Germline-derived CDR1 and CDR2 are SEHNR and FQNEAQ (reference sequence). This CDR3 is CASGTGSGEAFF. The CDR3 DNA is TGTGCCAGCGGCACAGGGTCAGGTGAAGCTTTCTTT.

This clone was found a few times. V and J are TRBV29-1 and TRBJ2-2, with D tentatively TRBD1 (6 bases). The germline V gene encodes CDR1 SQVTM and CDR2 ANQGSEA. Trimming took 6 bases from V and 0 from J, leaving 14 bases between them. The CDR3 is made up of 15 amino acids. The CDR3 nucleotides are TGCAGCGTCGCTCCGAGGACAGCGAACACCGGGGAGCTGTTTTTT. This translates into CSVAPRTANTGELFF.

This rearrangement joins TRBV5-4 to TRBJ2-3; TRBD1 agrees at 10 bases. Trimming at V came to 4 bases and at J to 4 bases, leaving 6 bases not matched to a gene. The CDR3 length is 15 residues. Germline CDR1 and CDR2: SGHNT and YYREEE (reference sequence). The CDR3 sequence is CASSRLGQGADTQYF. The CDR3 DNA is TGTGCCAGCAGCCGATTAGGACAGGGGGCAGATACGCAGTATTTT.

This clone has a handful of counts. The chain is built from TRBV25-1 and TRBJ2-2; D is possibly TRBD1 (6 bases). V lost 4 bases to trimming and J lost 6 bases, with 12 bases between them. The CDR3 is 14 residues long. The germline CDR1 and CDR2 sequences are MGHDK and SYGVNS. CDR3 region: CASSVAGEAGELFF. The CDR3 bases are TGTGCCAGCAGTGTGGCAGGGGAAGCCGGGGAGCTGTTTTTT.

The V gene is TRBV13, the J gene TRBJ1-4; 7 bases align to TRBD1. Germline CDR1 is PRHDT and CDR2 is FYEKMQ (reference sequence). V lost 6 bases, J lost 7 bases, and 5 bases stayed unmatched. CDR3 size: 13 residues. The CDR3 region has the DNA TGTGCCAGCAGATCACAGGGGATTGAAAAACTGTTTTTT. It encodes CASRSQGIEKLFF.

The chain combines TRBV7-6 with TRBJ1-1; possibly TRBD1 for D (5 bases). The CDR3 length is 15 residues. The V end lost 0 bases, the J end lost 1 base, and 9 bases lay between the germline ends. Germline V gives CDR1 SGHVS, CDR2 FNYEAQ. The CDR3 DNA reads as TGTGCCAGCAGCTTAGCAGGGGTCAAGAACACTGAAGCTTTCTTT. Its protein is CASSLAGVKNTEAFF.

This clone turned up a few times. The chain recombines TRBV7-8 with TRBJ2-1, with unresolved D. The germline V and J ends were trimmed by 1 base and 7 bases, with 14 bases remaining between them. The CDR3 is made up of 15 amino acids. Per the germline V gene, CDR1 is SGHVS and CDR2 is FQNEAQ. The DNA for the CDR3 is TGTGCCAGCAGCTTAGGTCAGGCTCTTGGGAATGAGCAGTTCTTC. Translating gives CASSLGQALGNEQFF. The entire variable domain, with the rest obtained from reference TRBV7-8 and TRBJ2-1, is as follows: GAGVSQSPRYKVAKRGQDVALRCDPISGHVSLFWYQQALGQGPEFLTYFQNEAQLDKSGLPSDRFFAERPEGSVSTLKIQRTQQEDSAVYLCASSLGQALGNEQFFGPGTRLTVL.

Only a few counts were recorded for this clone. The rearrangement joins TRBV27 to TRBJ2-1; D gene ambiguous. The CDR3 is 11 amino acids. The germline CDR1 and CDR2 sequences are MNHEY and SMNVEV (reference sequence). The V gene lost 6 bases and the J gene lost 8 bases, with 8 bases spanning the gap. CDR3 sequence (DNA): TGTGCCAGCAGACGGTCCTATGAGCAGTTCTTC. Encoded protein: CASRRSYEQFF.

The V and J genes are TRBV13 and TRBJ2-7; TRBD1 matches 10 bases. Germline loops: CDR1 PRHDT, CDR2 FYEKMQ (reference sequence). After removal of 4 bases from V and 2 bases from J, the junction contained 2 bases not matched to a gene. The CDR3 extends over 14 amino acids. The CDR3 is CASSWGTGAYEQYF. In nucleotides, the CDR3 is TGTGCCAGCAGCTGGGGGACAGGGGCCTACGAGCAGTACTTC.

This clone appeared a single time. This rearrangement joins TRBV30 to TRBJ1-1, with D possibly being TRBD1 (5 bases). Looked up from germline, CDR1 is GTSNPN and CDR2 is SVGIG (reference sequence). The CDR3 runs 14 residues. V was trimmed by 2 bases and J by 0 bases, leaving 10 bases between them. CDR3 protein: CAWSFGGLNTEAFF. Here the CDR3 DNA reads TGTGCCTGGAGTTTCGGGGGATTGAACACTGAAGCTTTCTTT.

The chain is built from TRBV11-2 and TRBJ2-7; D ambiguous. Deletions cut 3 bases from V and 0 bases from J, with 12 bases between. There are 15 residues in the CDR3. CDR1 is SGHAT and CDR2 is FQNNGV in the germline V gene. This CDR3 is CASSLGTGSSYEQYF. CDR3 DNA: TGTGCCAGCAGCTTGGGAACGGGTAGCTCCTACGAGCAGTACTTC. Full variable domain (remainder filled in from reference TRBV11-2 and TRBJ2-7): EAGVAQSPRYKIIEKRQSVAFWCNPISGHATLYWYQQILGQGPKLLIQFQNNGVVDDSQLPKDRFSAERLKGVDSTLKIQPAKLEDSAVYLCASSLGTGSSYEQYFGPGTRLTVT.

This chain joins TRBV29-1 and TRBJ1-2, with D tentatively TRBD1 (5 bases). V lost 3 bases, J lost 0 bases, and 14 bases lay in between. The CDR3 sequence is 15 residues long. The germline V gene encodes CDR1 SQVTM and CDR2 ANQGSEA. Here the CDR3 reads CSVEGTDDTNYGYTF. The CDR3 DNA reads as TGCAGCGTTGAGGGGACGGACGATACTAACTATGGCTACACCTTC.

The rearrangement joins TRBV14 to TRBJ2-5; no clear D. Germline CDR1 SGHDN, CDR2 FVKESK. The CDR3 covers 14 residues. With 1 base removed from V and 2 bases from J, the gap between germline ends came to 8 bases. The CDR3 is CASSQAERQETQYF. The CDR3 coding sequence is TGTGCCAGCAGCCAAGCGGAGAGGCAAGAGACCCAGTACTTC.

The rearrangement links TRBV29-1 to TRBJ2-7, with 7 bases fitting TRBD2. The CDR3 runs 13 residues. Germline V gene lookup returns CDR1 SQVTM and CDR2 ANQGSEA. Trimming at V came to 4 bases and at J to 4 bases, leaving 7 bases not matched to a gene. CDR3 protein: CSVVRGDEYEQYF. DNA for the CDR3: TGCAGCGTTGTCCGGGGGGATGAATACGAGCAGTACTTC.

This chain joins TRBV4-1 and TRBJ1-1, with D uncertain. The V end was cut by 3 bases, the J end by 5 bases, with 10 bases between. Germline CDR1 is MGHRA and CDR2 is YSYEKL. There are 13 residues in the CDR3. The CDR3 loop reads CASSQEESTEAFF. The CDR3 DNA reads TGCGCCAGCAGCCAGGAAGAGTCGACTGAAGCTTTCTTT.

As regards this clone: This same CDR3 is encoded by further DNA sequences in the sample. The chain has TRBV5-6 and TRBJ2-7; D is unclear. This CDR3 comprises 13 residues. The germline V gene encodes CDR1 SGHDT and CDR2 YYEEEE. Deletions cut 0 bases from V and 1 base from J, with 5 bases between. The CDR3: CASSLELSYEQYF. DNA for the CDR3: TGTGCCAGCAGCTTGGAGTTGTCCTACGAGCAGTACTTC.

This rearrangement joins TRBV29-1 to TRBJ2-1; D is ambiguous. From germline, CDR1 is SQVTM and CDR2 ANQGSEA. The CDR3 covers 16 residues. V lost 6 bases, J lost 0 bases, and 18 bases lay in between. CDR3 residues: CSVPDLEIASYNEQFF. CDR3 nucleotide sequence: TGCAGCGTCCCGGATCTCGAGATCGCCTCCTACAATGAGCAGTTCTTC.

This clone was recorded a few times. CDR3 sequence reads: CASSLGTQASISEQYF. CDR3 nucleotide sequence: TGCGCCAGCAGCCTTGGGACCCAAGCCTCCATCTCCGAGCAGTACTTC. The chain has TRBV4-3 and TRBJ2-7; possibly TRBD1 or TRBD2 for D (5 bases each). This CDR3 has 16 residues. V lost 4 bases to trimming and J lost 6 bases, with 22 bases between them. Germline V lookup: CDR1 LGHNA, CDR2 YSLEER.

The chain employs TRBV27 and TRBJ1-1, with 7 bases identical to TRBD1. This CDR3 region has 15 residues. Germline CDR1 and CDR2: MNHEY and SMNVEV (reference sequence). V lost 3 bases, J lost 1 base, and 5 bases stayed unmatched. This chain's CDR3 is CASSFGAGGNTEAFF. CDR3 nucleotides: TGTGCCAGCAGTTTCGGAGCAGGGGGGAACACTGAAGCTTTCTTT.

This chain joins TRBV4-2 and TRBJ2-3, with 7 bases lining up with TRBD1. V shed 3 bases, J shed 6 bases, and the junction held 9 bases outside the gene matches. This CDR3 is built from 15 residues. CDR1 and CDR2 from the germline V gene are LGHNA and YNFKEQ. The CDR3 reads CASSHPDRVTDTQYF. The CDR3 nucleotides read TGTGCCAGCAGCCACCCAGACAGGGTTACGGATACGCAGTATTTT.